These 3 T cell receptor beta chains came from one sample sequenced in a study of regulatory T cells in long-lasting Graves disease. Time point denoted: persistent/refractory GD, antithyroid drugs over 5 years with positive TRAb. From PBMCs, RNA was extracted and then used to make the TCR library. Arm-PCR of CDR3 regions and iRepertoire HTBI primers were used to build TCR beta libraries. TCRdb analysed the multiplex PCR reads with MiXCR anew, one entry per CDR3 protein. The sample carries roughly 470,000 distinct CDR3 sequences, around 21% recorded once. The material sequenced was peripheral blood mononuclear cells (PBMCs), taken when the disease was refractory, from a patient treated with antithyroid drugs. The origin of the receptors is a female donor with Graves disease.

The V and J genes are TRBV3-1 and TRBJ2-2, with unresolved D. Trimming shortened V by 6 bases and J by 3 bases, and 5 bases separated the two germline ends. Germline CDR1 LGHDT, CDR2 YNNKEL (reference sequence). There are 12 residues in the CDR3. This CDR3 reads CASRLYTGELFF. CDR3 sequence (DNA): TGTGCCAGCAGACTCTACACCGGGGAGCTGTTTTTT.

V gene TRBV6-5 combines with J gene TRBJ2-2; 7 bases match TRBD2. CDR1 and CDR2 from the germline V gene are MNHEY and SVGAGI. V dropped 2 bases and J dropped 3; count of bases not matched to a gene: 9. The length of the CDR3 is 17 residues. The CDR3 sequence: CASSYVLREKDTGELFF. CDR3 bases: TGTGCCAGCAGTTACGTTTTGCGGGAGAAGGACACCGGGGAGCTGTTTTTT.

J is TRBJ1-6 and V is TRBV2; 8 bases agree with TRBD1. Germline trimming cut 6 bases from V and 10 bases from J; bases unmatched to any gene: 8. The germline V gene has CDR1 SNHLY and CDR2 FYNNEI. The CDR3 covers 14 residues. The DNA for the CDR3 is TGTGCCAGCAGGGGCAGGGGGCCCGGATCACCCCTCCACTTT. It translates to CASRGRGPGSPLHF.